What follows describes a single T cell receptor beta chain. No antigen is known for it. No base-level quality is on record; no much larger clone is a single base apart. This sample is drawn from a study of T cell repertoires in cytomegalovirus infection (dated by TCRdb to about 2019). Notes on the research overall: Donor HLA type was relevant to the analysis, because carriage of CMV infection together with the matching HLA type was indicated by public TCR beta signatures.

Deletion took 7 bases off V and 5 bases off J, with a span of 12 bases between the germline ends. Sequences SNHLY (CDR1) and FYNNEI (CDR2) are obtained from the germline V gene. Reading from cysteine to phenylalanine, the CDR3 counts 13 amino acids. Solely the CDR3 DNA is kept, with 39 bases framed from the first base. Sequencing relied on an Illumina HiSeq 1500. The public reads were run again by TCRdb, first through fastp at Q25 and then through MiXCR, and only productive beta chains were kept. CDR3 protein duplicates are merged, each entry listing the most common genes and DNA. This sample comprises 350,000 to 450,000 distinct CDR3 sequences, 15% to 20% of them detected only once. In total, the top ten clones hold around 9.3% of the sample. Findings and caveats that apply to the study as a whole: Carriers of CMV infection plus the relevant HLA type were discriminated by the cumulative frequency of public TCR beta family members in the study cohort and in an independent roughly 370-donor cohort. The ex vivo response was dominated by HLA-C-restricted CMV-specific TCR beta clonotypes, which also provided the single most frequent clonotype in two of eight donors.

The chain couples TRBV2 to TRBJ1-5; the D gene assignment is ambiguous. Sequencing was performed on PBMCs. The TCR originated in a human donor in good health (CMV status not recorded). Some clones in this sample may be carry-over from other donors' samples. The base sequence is TGTGCCAGCAAGAGAGAGAGGGATCAGCCCCAGCATTTT. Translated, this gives CASKRERDQPQHF.